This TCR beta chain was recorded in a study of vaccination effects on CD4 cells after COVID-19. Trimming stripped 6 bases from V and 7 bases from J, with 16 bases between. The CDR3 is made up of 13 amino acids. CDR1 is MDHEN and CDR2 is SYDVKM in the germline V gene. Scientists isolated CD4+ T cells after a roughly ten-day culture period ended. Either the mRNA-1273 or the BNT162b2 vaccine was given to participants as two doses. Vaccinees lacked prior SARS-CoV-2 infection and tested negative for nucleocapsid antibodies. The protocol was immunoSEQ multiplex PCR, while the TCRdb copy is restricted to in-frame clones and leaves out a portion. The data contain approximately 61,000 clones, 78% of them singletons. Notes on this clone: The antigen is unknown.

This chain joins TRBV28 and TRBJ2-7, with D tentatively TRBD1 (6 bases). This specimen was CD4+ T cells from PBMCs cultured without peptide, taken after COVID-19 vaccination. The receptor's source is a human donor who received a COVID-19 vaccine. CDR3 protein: CASSVGTSFEQYF. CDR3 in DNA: TGTGCCAGCAGCGTGGGGACAAGTTTTGAGCAGTACTTC.